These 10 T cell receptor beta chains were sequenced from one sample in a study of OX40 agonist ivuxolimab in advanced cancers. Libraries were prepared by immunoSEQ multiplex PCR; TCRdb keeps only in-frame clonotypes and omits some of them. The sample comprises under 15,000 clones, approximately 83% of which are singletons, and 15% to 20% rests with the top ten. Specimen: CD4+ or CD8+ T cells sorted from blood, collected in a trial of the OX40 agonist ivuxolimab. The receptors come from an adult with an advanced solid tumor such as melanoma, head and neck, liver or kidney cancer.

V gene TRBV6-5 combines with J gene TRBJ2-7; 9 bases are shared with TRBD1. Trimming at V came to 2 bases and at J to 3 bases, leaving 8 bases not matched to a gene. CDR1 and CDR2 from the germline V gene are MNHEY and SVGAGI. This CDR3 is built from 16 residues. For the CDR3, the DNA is TGTGCCAGCAGTTACCGCCCCGACAGGGGGATCTACGAGCAGTACTTC. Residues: CASSYRPDRGIYEQYF.

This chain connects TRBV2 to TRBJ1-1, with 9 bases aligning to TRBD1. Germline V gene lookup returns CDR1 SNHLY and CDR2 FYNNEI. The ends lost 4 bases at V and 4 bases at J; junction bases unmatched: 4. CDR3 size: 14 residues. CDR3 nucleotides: TGTGCCAGCAGTGCGACAGGGGGATTCACTGAAGCTTTCTTT. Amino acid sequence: CASSATGGFTEAFF.

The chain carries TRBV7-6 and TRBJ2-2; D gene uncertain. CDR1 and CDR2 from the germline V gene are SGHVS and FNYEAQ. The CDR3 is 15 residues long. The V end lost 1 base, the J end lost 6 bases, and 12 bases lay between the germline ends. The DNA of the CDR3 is TGTGCCAGCAGCTTAGGGTCAGGTTTGGCCGGGGAGCTGTTTTTT. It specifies CASSLGSGLAGELFF.

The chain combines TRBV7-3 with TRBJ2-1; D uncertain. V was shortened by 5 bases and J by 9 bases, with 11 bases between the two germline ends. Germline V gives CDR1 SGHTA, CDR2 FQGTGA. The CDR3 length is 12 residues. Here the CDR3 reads CASSPGWGEQFF. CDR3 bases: TGTGCCAGCAGCCCCGGGTGGGGTGAGCAGTTCTTC. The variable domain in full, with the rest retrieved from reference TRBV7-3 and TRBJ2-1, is GAGVSQTPSNKVTEKGKYVELRCDPISGHTALYWYRQSLGQGPEFLIYFQGTGAADDSGLPNDRFFAVRPEGSVSTLKIQRTERGDSAVYLCASSPGWGEQFFGPGTRLTVL.

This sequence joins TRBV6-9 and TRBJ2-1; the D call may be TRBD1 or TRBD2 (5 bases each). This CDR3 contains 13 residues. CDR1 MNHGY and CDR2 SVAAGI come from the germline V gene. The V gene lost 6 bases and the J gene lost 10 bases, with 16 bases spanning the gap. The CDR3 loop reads CASRHLLRDEQFF. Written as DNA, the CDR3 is TGTGCCAGCAGGCACCTATTGAGGGACGAGCAGTTCTTC.

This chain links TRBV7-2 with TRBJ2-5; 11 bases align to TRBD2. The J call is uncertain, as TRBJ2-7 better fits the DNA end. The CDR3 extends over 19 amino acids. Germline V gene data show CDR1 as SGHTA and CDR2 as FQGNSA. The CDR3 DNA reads TGTGCCAGCAGCTTAGAGTTCCTAGCGGGAGGACCCCTGAGCTACGAGCAGTACTTC. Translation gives CASSLEFLAGGPLSYEQYF.

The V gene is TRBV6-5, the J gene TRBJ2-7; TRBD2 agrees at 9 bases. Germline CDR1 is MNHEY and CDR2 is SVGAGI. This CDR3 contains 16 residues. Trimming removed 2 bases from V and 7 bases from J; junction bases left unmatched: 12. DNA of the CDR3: TGTGCCAGCAGTTACCTCTCGGCTAGCGGGACCCTGGAGCAGTACTTC. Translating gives CASSYLSASGTLEQYF.

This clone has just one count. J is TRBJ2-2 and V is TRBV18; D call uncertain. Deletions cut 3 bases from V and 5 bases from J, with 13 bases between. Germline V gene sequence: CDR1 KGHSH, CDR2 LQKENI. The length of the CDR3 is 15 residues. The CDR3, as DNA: TGTGCCAGCTCACCCCCCCAGGATCGTACCGGGGAGCTGTTTTTT. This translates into CASSPPQDRTGELFF.

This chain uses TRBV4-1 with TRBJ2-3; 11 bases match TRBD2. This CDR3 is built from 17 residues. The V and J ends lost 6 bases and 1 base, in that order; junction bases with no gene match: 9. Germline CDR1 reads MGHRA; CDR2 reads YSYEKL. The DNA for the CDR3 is TGCGCCAGCAGTCAACTGGGACTAGCGGACCGCACAGATACGCAGTATTTT. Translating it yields CASSQLGLADRTDTQYF.

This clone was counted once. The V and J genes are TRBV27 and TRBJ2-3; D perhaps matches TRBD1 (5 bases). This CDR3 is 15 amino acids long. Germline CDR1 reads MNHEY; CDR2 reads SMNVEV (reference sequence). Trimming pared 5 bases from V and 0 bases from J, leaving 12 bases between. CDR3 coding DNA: TGTGCCAGCAGTCGGACATCTTTTAGCACAGATACGCAGTATTTT. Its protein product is CASSRTSFSTDTQYF.